This passage covers 19 T cell receptor beta chains from one sample sequenced in a study of CXCR3-negative and CXCR3-positive naive CD8 T cells. No cognate antigen is known for these TCRs. 5' RACE that incorporated UMI labels was used to prepare the TRB cDNA libraries. No DNA is given; TCRdb re-called the 5' RACE reads and lists each CDR3 protein once. Its table records tens of thousands of distinct CDR3 sequences. Study-level results: TRB CDR3s were more hydrophobic in CXCR3-positive than in CXCR3-negative naive cells.

The sequenced material came from naive CXCR3+ CD8+ T cells from blood. Sample subset: CD45RO-CCR7+CD27+CD95- naive CD8+ T cells expressing CXCR3 (TNR3+). Source of these receptors: a human donor in good health. Some clones in this sample may be carry-over from other donors' samples.

The gene calls are TRBV13 and TRBJ1-3; TCRdb reports TRBD1, a call that lacks DNA to check it against. CDR3 length equals 14 residues. The germline CDR1 and CDR2 sequences are PRHDT and FYEKMQ (reference sequence). The CDR3 loop is CASSLRDSGNTIYF.

The chain couples TRBV25-1 to TRBJ1-3. Per the germline V gene, CDR1 is MGHDK and CDR2 is SYGVNS. This CDR3 region has 16 residues. The CDR3 loop reads CASSEYLFYSGNAIYF.

V and J are TRBV28 and TRBJ2-5; TCRdb gives TRBD2 as the D gene, but with no DNA this cannot be confirmed. Germline lookup yields CDR1 MDHEN and CDR2 SYDVKM. This CDR3 has 18 amino acids. The CDR3 protein is CASTSQGLAGGFQETQYF.

The J gene is TRBJ1-1, the V gene TRBV7-9; TCRdb outputs TRBD1, but without DNA this stays unchecked. The CDR3 covers 15 residues. Germline assignment: CDR1 SEHNR and CDR2 FQNEAQ (reference sequence). The CDR3: CASSGSEGANTEAFF.

This chain's CDR3 is CASSLGPGMRNEQFF. This sequence joins TRBV11-2 and TRBJ2-1. Germline values: CDR1 SGHAT, CDR2 FQNNGV. The CDR3 has 15 residues.

The J gene is TRBJ2-2, the V gene TRBV15; with no DNA, the TCRdb D assignment of TRBD1 cannot be verified. This CDR3 contains 16 residues. Germline V lookup: CDR1 LNHNV, CDR2 YYDKDF (reference sequence). CDR3 sequence reads: CATSRDLPGDTGELFF.

The chain uses TRBV12-3 or TRBV12-4 and TRBJ2-1. The CDR3 sequence is 15 residues long. CDR3 protein: CASSFAWTTYNEQFF.

The chain has TRBV30 and TRBJ2-1. Germline CDR1 is GTSNPN and CDR2 is SVGIG (reference sequence). This CDR3 contains 12 residues. This CDR3 reads CAWSGQDNEQFF.

The V gene is TRBV6-1, the J gene TRBJ1-6. The CDR3 length is 12 residues. Germline V CDR1 and CDR2: MNHNS, SASEGT. This CDR3 reads CASRNSDSPLHF.

This sequence joins TRBV4-1 and TRBJ1-2. The CDR3 extends over 12 amino acids. The germline V gene has CDR1 MGHRA and CDR2 YSYEKL. This CDR3 is CASSQGFEGYTF.

The gene calls are TRBV19 and TRBJ2-2; TCRdb gives TRBD1 as the D gene, but with no DNA this cannot be confirmed. CDR3 length: 16 amino acids. Germline CDR1 and CDR2: LNHDA and SQIVND (reference sequence). The CDR3 reads CASSIEWAPNTGELFF.

The chain has TRBV3-1 and TRBJ2-5. The V gene's germline CDR1 is LGHDT and CDR2 YNNKEL (reference sequence). The CDR3 is 13 amino acids. The CDR3 here is CASSQEAGETQYF.

The chain employs TRBV7-2 and TRBJ2-7. Germline V gives CDR1 SGHTA, CDR2 FQGNSA. CDR3 length equals 13 residues. The CDR3 loop is CASSPSLFYEQYF.

This sequence joins TRBV29-1 and TRBJ2-3; the D gene TCRdb calls, TRBD2, cannot be checked with no DNA. The CDR3 spans 12 residues. Germline V gene lookup returns CDR1 SQVTM and CDR2 ANQGSEA. The CDR3 protein is CSVDILEDTQYF.

The V call is TRBV4-3, the J call TRBJ2-2. This CDR3 region has 15 residues. From germline, CDR1 is LGHNA and CDR2 YSLEER. CDR3 sequence reads: CASSQVASNTGELFF.

The chain employs TRBV7-8 and TRBJ2-2. Germline V gives CDR1 SGHVS, CDR2 FQNEAQ. This CDR3 contains 15 residues. CDR3 sequence: CASRDASLYTGELFF.

The V and J genes are TRBV7-9 and TRBJ2-1; TCRdb's D call of TRBD1 is untestable without DNA. This CDR3 has 12 residues. Germline CDR1 and CDR2: SEHNR and FQNEAQ (reference sequence). The CDR3 is CASSHGTVTATF.

This rearrangement joins TRBV27 to TRBJ2-1. The CDR3 loop spans 13 amino acids. Germline CDR1 is MNHEY and CDR2 is SMNVEV (reference sequence). This chain's CDR3 is CASSWGYGSEQFF.

The chain links TRBV7-6 to TRBJ2-2; TCRdb lists TRBD1, though no DNA is available to test this call. This CDR3 region has 14 residues. CDR1 SGHVS and CDR2 FNYEAQ come from the germline V gene. CDR3 sequence reads: CASSSDRDHGELFF.